Presented here are 25 T cell receptor beta chains from one specimen sequenced in a study of OX40 agonist ivuxolimab in advanced cancers. The data were produced by immunoSEQ multiplex PCR, yet TCRdb's version contains in-frame clones alone and is incomplete. The sample consists of over 55,000 clones, about 83% of them appearing once. Sequenced material: CD4+ or CD8+ T cells sorted from blood, taken in a trial of the OX40 agonist ivuxolimab. The receptors shown here come from an adult with an advanced solid tumor such as melanoma, head and neck, liver or kidney cancer.

The gene calls are TRBV7-9 and TRBJ2-5; 8 bases are shared with TRBD1. Germline lookup yields CDR1 SEHNR and CDR2 FQNEAQ (reference sequence). The trim removed 5 bases at V and 2 bases at J, leaving 10 bases unmatched. CDR3 length: 16 residues. The CDR3 DNA reads TGTGCCAGCAGCGGCAGGACAGGGAACTCTCAAGAGACCCAGTACTTC. Its translation is CASSGRTGNSQETQYF.

The chain uses TRBV5-1 and TRBJ2-2; no clear D gene. Trimming stripped 0 bases from V and 7 bases from J, with 13 bases between. This CDR3 spans 15 amino acids. Germline loops: CDR1 SGHRS, CDR2 YFSETQ. CDR3 residues: CASSLGGIESGELFF. In nucleotides, the CDR3 is TGCGCCAGCAGCTTGGGGGGAATTGAGAGCGGGGAGCTGTTTTTT.

J is TRBJ2-3 and V is TRBV28; perhaps TRBD1 as D (5 bases). This CDR3 region has 14 residues. The germline V and J ends were trimmed by 3 bases and 2 bases, with 9 bases remaining between them. Looked up from germline, CDR1 is MDHEN and CDR2 is SYDVKM. This CDR3 is CASSFRAATDTQYF. CDR3 bases: TGTGCCAGCAGTTTCAGGGCCGCCACAGATACGCAGTATTTT.

This rearrangement joins TRBV5-1 to TRBJ1-6; 10 bases match TRBD1. V shed 4 bases, J shed 10 bases, and the junction held 8 bases outside the gene matches. Germline V gene sequence: CDR1 SGHRS, CDR2 YFSETQ. There are 15 residues in the CDR3. Here the CDR3 DNA reads TGCGCCAGCAGCCAAGGGACAGGGGTTGACTCACCCCTCCACTTT. Its protein is CASSQGTGVDSPLHF.

This chain links TRBV2 with TRBJ2-7; D possibly uses TRBD1 or TRBD2 (5 bases each). Germline values: CDR1 SNHLY, CDR2 FYNNEI. CDR3 size: 13 residues. The ends were cut back, 4 bases at V and 10 bases at J, with 17 bases in the middle. DNA of the CDR3: TGTGCCAGCAGTGGGGAAGGAAGGGACGCACAGTACTTC. Translation gives CASSGEGRDAQYF.

The rearrangement joins TRBV9 to TRBJ2-2, with D unclear. Germline CDR1 SGDLS, CDR2 YYNGEE. This CDR3 region has 16 residues. V was clipped by 2 bases and J by 1 base, with 12 bases between them. The CDR3 loop is CASSVLPRLNTGELFF. CDR3 in DNA: TGTGCCAGCAGCGTCCTTCCTCGACTGAACACCGGGGAGCTGTTTTTT.

The chain has TRBV30 and TRBJ2-7, with D tentatively TRBD1 or TRBD2 (6 bases each). The CDR3 runs to 14 residues. V dropped 1 base and J dropped 3 bases, with 13 bases sitting between them. From germline, CDR1 is GTSNPN and CDR2 SVGIG (reference sequence). This CDR3 is CAWSAGAGLYEQYF. Here the CDR3 DNA reads TGTGCCTGGAGTGCAGGGGCGGGACTCTACGAGCAGTACTTC.

The rearrangement links TRBV27 to TRBJ2-7; 12 bases map to TRBD2. Germline V gene lookup returns CDR1 MNHEY and CDR2 SMNVEV (reference sequence). The CDR3 is made up of 17 amino acids. V trimming: 0 bases; J trimming: 1 base; junction bases outside the gene matches: 4. The CDR3, as DNA: TGTGCCAGCAGTTTATCAGGACTAGCGGGAAGTTCCTACGAGCAGTACTTC. Translation gives CASSLSGLAGSSYEQYF.

CDR3 in amino acids: CASSLGTRGNTEAFF. DNA for the CDR3: TGTGCCAGCAGCTTAGGGACACGGGGGAACACTGAAGCTTTCTTT. The chain combines TRBV7-2 with TRBJ1-1; D may be TRBD1 (5 bases). Per germline, CDR1 SGHTA and CDR2 FQGNSA. The CDR3 covers 15 residues. V lost 1 base, J lost 1 base, and 10 bases lay in between.

The rearrangement uses TRBV27 and TRBJ2-7; 10 bases fit TRBD1. Trimming at V came to 2 bases and at J to 1 base, leaving 14 bases not matched to a gene. This CDR3 is 19 amino acids long. Germline V gene data show CDR1 as MNHEY and CDR2 as SMNVEV (reference sequence). Here the CDR3 DNA reads TGTGCCAGCAGTTTAAGGTCGCTGTTTGGGACAGGGGCTTCCTACGAGCAGTACTTC. This codes for CASSLRSLFGTGASYEQYF.

V and J are TRBV10-2 and TRBJ2-7, with 10 bases matching TRBD1. This CDR3 is 14 amino acids long. V dropped 8 bases and J dropped 2; count of bases not matched to a gene: 6. The germline V gene encodes CDR1 WSHSY and CDR2 SAAADI. CDR3: CASSGQGGTYEQYF. The CDR3 DNA reads as TGCGCCAGCTCCGGACAGGGGGGGACCTACGAGCAGTACTTC.

The chain uses TRBV5-8 and TRBJ2-1; 13 positions match TRBD2. The CDR3 runs to 15 residues. After removal of 4 bases from V and 5 bases from J, the junction contained 3 bases not matched to a gene. CDR1 SGHTS and CDR2 YDEGEE come from the germline V gene. CDR3 region: CASSRGTSGNNEQFF. CDR3 nucleotide sequence: TGTGCCAGCAGCCGCGGGACTAGCGGGAACAATGAGCAGTTCTTC.

The chain links TRBV4-1 to TRBJ1-2; 12 bases map to TRBD1. With 2 bases clipped from V and 5 bases from J, the junction kept 9 bases outside the gene matches. Germline CDR1 reads MGHRA; CDR2 reads YSYEKL. The CDR3 extends over 17 amino acids. The DNA for the CDR3 is TGCGCCAGCAGCCAACCCGGGACAGGGGGCTCGATTTATGGCTACACCTTC. Translation: CASSQPGTGGSIYGYTF.

The chain couples TRBV7-2 to TRBJ2-1; D is unclear. Trimming shortened V by 1 base and J by 5 bases, and 6 bases separated the two germline ends. Germline assignment: CDR1 SGHTA and CDR2 FQGNSA. The CDR3 sequence is 13 residues long. The CDR3: CASSLGVDNEQFF. The CDR3 DNA follows: TGTGCCAGCAGCTTAGGGGTAGACAATGAGCAGTTCTTC.

This clone was counted between two and nine times. The V gene is TRBV7-2, the J gene TRBJ1-5; D unclear. This CDR3 comprises 12 residues. Between the trimmed V and J ends, which lost 0 bases and 9 bases, there was a span of 6 bases. The germline CDR1 and CDR2 sequences are SGHTA and FQGNSA. This chain's CDR3 is CASSLAPGPQHF. Written as DNA, the CDR3 is TGTGCCAGCAGCTTAGCCCCTGGGCCCCAGCATTTT.

This clone came up a few times. V is TRBV27 and J is TRBJ1-4; no firm D call. Trimming took 5 bases from V and 0 from J, leaving 7 bases between them. CDR1 is MNHEY and CDR2 is SMNVEV in the germline V gene (reference sequence). The CDR3 extends over 14 amino acids. This chain's CDR3 is CASSRGATNEKLFF. Written as DNA, the CDR3 is TGTGCCAGCAGTCGGGGAGCAACTAATGAAAAACTGTTTTTT.

This chain uses TRBV10-3 with TRBJ1-6, with D perhaps TRBD1 (5 bases). CDR1 is ENHRY, CDR2 SYGVKD, per germline. The CDR3 loop spans 13 amino acids. The V gene lost 11 bases and the J gene lost 2 bases, with 10 bases spanning the gap. CDR3 residues: CAGGGTYNSPLHF. The DNA for the CDR3 is TGTGCCGGGGGGGGGACCTATAATTCACCCCTCCACTTT.

The CDR3 region has the DNA TGTGCCAGCAGCTTGGGTTTGAATCAAGAGACCCAGTACTTC. Encoded protein: CASSLGLNQETQYF. This sequence joins TRBV5-4 and TRBJ2-5; D call uncertain. Between the trimmed V and J ends, which lost 0 bases and 2 bases, there was a span of 8 bases. Looked up from germline, CDR1 is SGHNT and CDR2 is YYREEE (reference sequence). The CDR3 runs 14 residues.

The genes are TRBV4-1 and TRBJ2-3; 14 positions agree with TRBD2. Germline V lookup: CDR1 MGHRA, CDR2 YSYEKL. The CDR3 has 16 amino acids. With V trimmed by 4 bases and J by 6 bases, 6 bases remained unmatched. CDR3 protein: CASSPGTSGRLDTQYF. The CDR3 nucleotides are TGCGCCAGCAGCCCCGGGACTAGCGGGAGATTGGATACGCAGTATTTT.

This clone appeared a single time. This sequence joins TRBV6-1 and TRBJ2-7; 8 positions agree with TRBD1. The CDR3 length is 14 residues. The germline V gene has CDR1 MNHNS and CDR2 SASEGT. J was trimmed by 2 bases and V by 5 bases; bases with no gene match: 5. The chain's CDR3 is CASSFRQGPYEQYF. The CDR3 bases are TGTGCCAGCAGTTTCCGACAGGGGCCCTACGAGCAGTACTTC.

The chain links TRBV6-5 to TRBJ2-4; a weak D match, TRBD2 (6 bases). Between the trimmed V and J ends, which lost 8 bases and 8 bases, there was a span of 13 bases. Germline CDR1 and CDR2: MNHEY and SVGAGI. The CDR3 covers 12 residues. CDR3 nucleotide sequence: TGTGCCAGCGGGGGGTGGGAGGACATTCAGTACTTC. It specifies CASGGWEDIQYF.

J is TRBJ2-1 and V is TRBV4-1; D uncertain. Germline CDR1 reads MGHRA; CDR2 reads YSYEKL. CDR3 length: 12 amino acids. Between the trimmed V and J ends, which lost 0 bases and 11 bases, there was a span of 8 bases. CDR3 in DNA: TGCGCCAGCAGCCAAGACTGGGGTAAGCAGTTCTTC. Amino acid sequence: CASSQDWGKQFF.

The J gene is TRBJ2-3, the V gene TRBV7-2, with 12 bases aligning to TRBD2. CDR1 is SGHTA and CDR2 is FQGNSA in the germline V gene. The CDR3 sequence is 16 residues long. Trimming cost V 4 bases and J 5 bases; bases outside gene matches: 7. The CDR3 here is CASSSLAGGARDTQYF. CDR3 sequence (DNA): TGTGCCAGCAGCTCGCTAGCGGGGGGGGCGCGAGATACGCAGTATTTT.

The chain employs TRBV6-1 and TRBJ2-1; possibly TRBD2 for D (6 bases). CDR3 size: 15 residues. Germline V gene lookup returns CDR1 MNHNS and CDR2 SASEGT. Trimming pared 3 bases from V and 4 bases from J, leaving 13 bases between. CDR3 nucleotides: TGTGCCAGCAGTGAGAACGGGGGAGGATACAATGAGCAGTTCTTC. Protein: CASSENGGGYNEQFF.

The rearrangement uses TRBV6-1 and TRBJ1-3; D is ambiguous. The CDR3 is 14 amino acids. The ends were cut back, 5 bases at V and 2 bases at J, with 10 bases in the middle. CDR1 is MNHNS, CDR2 SASEGT, per germline. The CDR3 sequence is CASSPPRAGNTIYF. In nucleotides, the CDR3 is TGTGCCAGCAGTCCCCCCCGGGCTGGAAACACCATATATTTT.